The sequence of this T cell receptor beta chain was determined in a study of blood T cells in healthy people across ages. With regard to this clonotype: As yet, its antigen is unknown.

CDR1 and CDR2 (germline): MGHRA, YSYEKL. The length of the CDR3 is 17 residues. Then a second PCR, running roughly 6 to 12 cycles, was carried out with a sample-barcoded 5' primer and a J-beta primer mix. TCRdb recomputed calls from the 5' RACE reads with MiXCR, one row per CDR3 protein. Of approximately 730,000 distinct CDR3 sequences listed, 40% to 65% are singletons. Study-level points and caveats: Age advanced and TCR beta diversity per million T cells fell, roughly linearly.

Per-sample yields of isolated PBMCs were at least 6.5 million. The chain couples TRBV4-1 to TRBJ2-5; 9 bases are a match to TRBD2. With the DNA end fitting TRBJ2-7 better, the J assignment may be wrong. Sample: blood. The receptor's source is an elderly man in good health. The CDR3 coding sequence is TGCGCCAGCAGCCACCTCGGGACTAGCTTGTGGTCCTACGAGCAGTACTTC. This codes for CASSHLGTSLWSYEQYF.